The rows below give T cell receptor beta chains drawn from one sample of a study of early T cells in non-severe SARS-CoV-2 infection. TCRdb re-analysed the 5' RACE reads in MiXCR, keeping a single row per CDR3 protein. The data show 100,000 to 130,000 distinct CDR3 sequences, with 9.5% to 13% seen just once and 2.5% to 4% held by the top ten. The specimen sequenced was whole blood. These receptors were taken from an adult who was a healthcare worker with PCR-confirmed SARS-CoV-2 infection or an uninfected control (not recorded which). Both conserved end residues are part of each CDR3. The D gene is left open where the match is weak. Size is stated for part of the rows, as once, few or many counts, or as a class when the clone is expanded.

TRBV30,-,14,TRBJ2-3,few,CAWMGDSGADTQYF,TGTGCCTGGATGGGGGACTCCGGGGCAGATACGCAGTATTTT
TRBV29-1,-,11,TRBJ2-1,-,CSVGGYNEQFF,TGCAGCGTTGGCGGGTACAATGAGCAGTTCTTC
TRBV2,-,15,TRBJ2-2,-,CASRTPKGVTGELFF,TGTGCCAGCAGAACTCCAAAGGGGGTCACCGGGGAGCTGTTTTTT
TRBV9,-,13,TRBJ2-7,few,CASSARLVGEQYF,TGTGCCAGCAGCGCCAGACTAGTGGGGGAGCAGTACTTC
TRBV6-5,-,16,TRBJ2-7,-,CASSYSTGQSSYEQYF,TGTGCCAGCAGTTACTCGACGGGACAAAGCTCCTACGAGCAGTACTTC
TRBV5-1,TRBD2,15,TRBJ2-1,many,CASSFLAGVIYEQFF,TGCGCCAGCAGCTTCCTAGCGGGAGTTATATATGAGCAGTTCTTC
TRBV4-1,-,14,TRBJ2-1,-,CASSLMRGLAEQFF,TGCGCCAGCAGCCTTATGCGGGGGCTAGCGGAGCAGTTCTTC
TRBV14,-,11,TRBJ2-1,-,CASSLWGEQFF,TGTGCCAGCAGCCTCTGGGGTGAGCAGTTCTTC
TRBV6-6,TRBD2,17,TRBJ2-1,few,CASSYSGLAGAYNEQFF,TGTGCCAGCAGTTACTCCGGACTAGCGGGAGCCTACAATGAGCAGTTCTTC
TRBV5-1,TRBD2,18,TRBJ2-3,-,CASSFGERGTPGADTQYF,TGCGCCAGCAGCTTCGGGGAGCGGGGGACTCCCGGGGCAGATACGCAGTATTTT
TRBV28,-,13,TRBJ2-5,many,CASSLGGQETQYF,TGTGCCAGCAGCTTGGGCGGGCAAGAGACCCAGTACTTC
TRBV28,TRBD1,14,TRBJ1-6,few,CASSFGTDYSPLHF,TGTGCCAGCAGTTTTGGGACAGACTATTCACCCCTCCACTTT
TRBV4-1,TRBD1,17,TRBJ1-2,-,CASSQARQGELNYGYTF,TGCGCCAGCAGCCAAGCGCGACAGGGTGAACTCAACTATGGCTACACCTTC
TRBV11-2,TRBD1,16,TRBJ2-1,-,CASRTGPGTGMNEQFF,TGTGCCAGCAGGACAGGGCCCGGGACAGGGATGAATGAGCAGTTCTTC
TRBV2,-,14,TRBJ2-4,few,CASSAGVAKNIQYF,TGTGCCAGCAGTGCAGGGGTAGCCAAAAACATTCAGTACTTC
TRBV7-8,-,15,TRBJ2-6,many,CASSLLTSGANVLTF,TGTGCCAGCAGCCTTCTGACGTCTGGGGCCAACGTCCTGACTTTC
TRBV7-9,TRBD1,16,TRBJ1-1,-,CASTPPSVSGGTEVFF,TGTGCCAGCACCCCACCCTCCGTCTCAGGGGGCACTGAAGTTTTCTTT
TRBV11-2,TRBD1,14,TRBJ2-1,many,CASSPGQGVYEQFF,TGTGCCAGCAGTCCGGGACAGGGGGTCTATGAGCAGTTCTTC
TRBV6-1,TRBD2,18,TRBJ2-2,many,CASSNKGLAAANTGELFF,TGTGCCAGCAGTAATAAGGGACTAGCGGCCGCGAACACCGGGGAGCTGTTTTTT
TRBV12-3/TRBV12-4,-,15,TRBJ2-3,many,CASSLGADWTDTQYF,TGTGCCAGCAGTTTAGGAGCAGACTGGACAGATACGCAGTATTTT
TRBV3-1,TRBD1,14,TRBJ1-1,few,CASSQGQGGTEAFF,TGTGCCAGCAGCCAAGGACAGGGCGGCACTGAAGCTTTCTTT
TRBV12-3/TRBV12-4,TRBD1,20,TRBJ1-6,few,CASSFGRGPLRSSYNSPLHF,TGTGCCAGCAGTTTCGGCAGGGGGCCACTTAGGAGCTCCTATAATTCACCCCTCCACTTT
TRBV19,-,15,TRBJ1-1,many,CASTPQSGLNTEAFF,TGTGCCAGTACCCCCCAATCGGGGTTGAACACTGAAGCTTTCTTT
TRBV29-1,-,11,TRBJ1-1,many,CSVGGYTEAFF,TGCAGCGTTGGTGGCTACACTGAAGCTTTCTTT
TRBV11-3,-,13,TRBJ2-1,-,CASSLDHLSEQFF,TGTGCCAGCAGCTTAGACCACCTTAGCGAGCAGTTCTTC
TRBV12-3/TRBV12-4,-,14,TRBJ2-1,-,CASSFHGRRNEQFF,TGTGCCAGCAGTTTCCACGGGAGACGCAATGAGCAGTTCTTC
TRBV20-1,-,11,TRBJ2-3,-,CSGETADTQYF,TGCAGTGGGGAGACAGCAGATACGCAGTATTTT
TRBV5-1,-,13,TRBJ2-7,many,CASSSGAVYELYF,TGCGCCAGCAGCTCCGGGGCCGTCTACGAGTTGTACTTC
TRBV9,TRBD2,15,TRBJ2-5,few,CASSVASGGQETQYF,TGTGCCAGCAGCGTAGCTAGCGGGGGTCAAGAGACCCAGTACTTC
TRBV13,TRBD1,16,TRBJ1-2,many,CASSPDRGQANYGYTF,TGTGCCAGCAGCCCCGACAGGGGACAAGCTAACTATGGCTACACCTTC
TRBV29-1,TRBD1,15,TRBJ2-7,few,CSVTQPGQTFGEQYF,TGCAGCGTGACTCAACCGGGACAGACCTTTGGCGAGCAGTACTTC
TRBV10-3,TRBD2,18,TRBJ2-1,-,CAIKTTSGGVSNYNEQFF,TGTGCCATCAAAACGACTAGCGGGGGGGTTTCGAACTACAATGAGCAGTTCTTC
TRBV7-9,TRBD1,15,TRBJ2-5,-,CASIPGTGGGETQYF,TGTGCCAGCATCCCCGGGACAGGGGGAGGAGAGACCCAGTACTTC
TRBV5-1,-,14,TRBJ2-2,few,CASSLVQNTGELFF,TGCGCCAGCAGCTTGGTTCAAAACACCGGGGAGCTGTTTTTT
TRBV23-1,-,13,TRBJ2-7,-,CASSQSPFYEQYF,TGCGCCAGCAGTCAATCTCCATTCTACGAGCAGTACTTC
TRBV14,-,18,TRBJ2-7,few,CASSQDWERRTADHEQYF,TGTGCCAGCAGCCAAGATTGGGAGAGAAGGACAGCGGATCACGAGCAGTACTTC
TRBV6-1,-,15,TRBJ1-5,-,CASKGGAGSNQPQHF,TGTGCCAGCAAGGGGGGCGCGGGGAGCAATCAGCCCCAGCATTTT
TRBV20-1,TRBD1,16,TRBJ2-2,few,CSARVGTGGIAGELFF,TGCAGTGCTAGAGTAGGGACAGGGGGCATAGCCGGGGAGCTGTTTTTT
TRBV12-3/TRBV12-4,-,14,TRBJ2-2,-,CASSWRQDTGELFF,TGTGCCAGCAGCTGGAGACAGGACACCGGGGAGCTGTTTTTT
TRBV11-2,-,15,TRBJ1-1,-,CASSLGHHPNTEAFF,TGTGCCAGCAGCTTAGGGCATCACCCGAACACTGAAGCTTTCTTT
TRBV6-1,-,16,TRBJ2-2,few,CASSVFGGLGTGELFF,TGTGCCAGCAGTGTGTTCGGGGGGCTGGGCACCGGGGAGCTGTTTTTT
TRBV12-3/TRBV12-4,TRBD1,15,TRBJ2-7,few,CASSFRDRGAYEQYF,TGTGCCAGCAGTTTTCGCGACAGGGGGGCATACGAGCAGTACTTC
TRBV28,-,13,TRBJ2-1,-,CASSLSPRSEQFF,TGTGCCAGCAGTTTATCGCCCCGGTCGGAGCAGTTCTTC
TRBV12-3/TRBV12-4,-,12,TRBJ2-7,many,CASTIGGYEQYF,TGTGCCAGCACCATTGGGGGGTACGAGCAGTACTTC
TRBV11-2,TRBD2,13,TRBJ2-7,-,CASSRGTNYEQYF,TGTGCCAGCAGCCGCGGGACTAACTACGAGCAGTACTTC
TRBV12-3/TRBV12-4,-,12,TRBJ1-2,-,CASSLGSGGYTF,TGTGCCAGCAGTTTGGGATCAGGGGGCTACACCTTC
TRBV7-9,-,14,TRBJ2-3,many,CASSFRGGTDTQYF,TGTGCCAGCAGCTTTCGAGGGGGGACAGATACGCAGTATTTT